A selection of T cell receptor beta chains follows, all from one sample in a study of regulatory T cells in long-lasting Graves disease. TCRdb fed the multiplex PCR reads into MiXCR, producing one record per CDR3 protein. This table holds about 470,000 distinct CDR3 sequences, about 20% found once. The starting material was peripheral blood mononuclear cells (PBMCs), obtained when the disease was refractory, from a patient treated with antithyroid drugs. These receptors all come from a female donor with Graves disease. Each CDR3 is given with its conserved first and last residue. D genes are given only for firm matches. Rows may omit the clone size; those that give it use once, few, many or a size class.

TRBJ2-7	many	TRBV3-1	.	CASSQQTVREQYF	TGTGCCAGCAGCCAACAGACGGTACGCGAGCAGTACTTC
TRBJ1-5	many	TRBV28	.	CASSYRTDHNQPQHF	TGTGCCAGCAGCTATAGGACAGACCACAATCAGCCCCAGCATTTT
TRBJ1-1	.	TRBV20-1	.	CSARGHSPGGTEAFF	TGCAGTGCTAGGGGGCACTCACCTGGGGGCACTGAAGCTTTCTTT
TRBJ1-2	.	TRBV6-1	TRBD1	CASSYGQGPRKSGYTF	TGTGCCAGCAGCTACGGACAGGGGCCAAGAAAAAGTGGCTACACCTTC
TRBJ1-1	many	TRBV12-3/TRBV12-4	.	CASSTDLYTEAFF	TGTGCCAGCAGTACAGACCTCTACACTGAAGCTTTCTTT
TRBJ1-1	.	TRBV7-9	.	CASSWPVTGNTEAFF	TGTGCCAGCAGCTGGCCTGTTACAGGGAACACTGAAGCTTTCTTT
TRBJ1-4	.	TRBV4-2	TRBD1	CASSQDSSGTDEKLFF	TGTGCCAGCAGCCAAGATTCCTCAGGGACAGATGAAAAACTGTTTTTT
TRBJ2-7	many	TRBV6-1	.	CASTEQGYEQYF	TGTGCCAGCACCGAACAGGGCTACGAGCAGTACTTC
TRBJ1-1	many	TRBV28	.	CASSFPRHAENTEAFF	TGTGCCAGCAGTTTTCCTCGCCACGCGGAGAACACTGAAGCTTTCTTT
TRBJ1-6	many	TRBV27	.	CASSLSVTLSNSPLHF	TGTGCCAGCAGTTTATCGGTAACCTTGAGTAATTCACCCCTCCACTTT
TRBJ2-7	many	TRBV18	TRBD2	CASSSLAGEYEQYF	TGTGCCAGCTCTTCACTAGCGGGGGAGTACGAGCAGTACTTC
TRBJ1-2	.	TRBV29-1	.	CSVEDYAAGRGGYTF	TGCAGCGTTGAAGATTATGCGGCCGGCAGGGGCGGCTACACCTTC
TRBJ1-5	many	TRBV24-1	.	CATSGGVEPQHF	TGTGCCACCAGTGGGGGCGTAGAGCCCCAGCATTTT
TRBJ2-2	many	TRBV5-4	TRBD2	CASSSGGIVAGDHGELFF	TGTGCCAGCAGCTCAGGTGGTATAGTAGCGGGAGATCACGGGGAGCTGTTTTTT
TRBJ2-2	.	TRBV3-1	TRBD1	CASSLNPGQGHTGELFF	TGTGCCAGCAGCCTCAACCCGGGACAGGGGCACACCGGGGAGCTGTTTTTT
TRBJ2-2	few	TRBV4-3	.	CASSQAWGAGELFF	TGCGCCAGCAGCCAAGCATGGGGGGCCGGGGAGCTGTTTTTT
TRBJ2-4	.	TRBV27	.	CASSLAGAGKNIQYF	TGTGCCAGCAGTTTAGCAGGGGCTGGCAAAAACATTCAGTACTTC
TRBJ1-1	few	TRBV7-9	.	CASSFWAGAGNTEAFF	TGTGCCAGCAGCTTTTGGGCAGGAGCCGGGAACACTGAAGCTTTCTTT
TRBJ2-7	few	TRBV6-1	TRBD2	CASNSRGSGRGNIYEQYF	TGTGCCAGCAATTCACGGGGTAGCGGGAGAGGTAATATCTACGAGCAGTACTTC
TRBJ2-1	.	TRBV6-1	TRBD2	CASSRTGTSAYNEQFF	TGTGCCAGCAGTAGGACCGGGACTAGCGCCTACAATGAGCAGTTCTTC
TRBJ1-3	.	TRBV2	TRBD1	CASSDDRGRFEGNTIYF	TGTGCCAGCAGTGACGACAGGGGGCGCTTCGAAGGAAACACCATATATTTT
TRBJ2-1	.	TRBV7-2	TRBD2	CASSLLGLAGVREQFF	TGTGCCAGCAGCTTACTGGGACTAGCGGGAGTTCGAGAGCAGTTCTTC
TRBJ2-7	many	TRBV28	.	CASSSRVADGYEQYF	TGTGCCAGCAGTTCCCGAGTAGCGGATGGTTACGAGCAGTACTTC
TRBJ2-1	many	TRBV7-3	.	CASSGDVGYNEQFF	TGTGCCAGCAGCGGAGATGTCGGTTACAATGAGCAGTTCTTC
TRBJ2-1	few	TRBV7-3	TRBD2	CASSLYLGRDNEQFF	TGTGCCAGCAGCTTATATCTGGGGAGGGACAATGAGCAGTTCTTC
TRBJ2-5	.	TRBV6-1	.	CASSEEGAGWGKQETQYF	TGTGCCAGCAGTGAAGAAGGGGCTGGATGGGGAAAACAAGAGACCCAGTACTTC
TRBJ2-4	.	TRBV6-1	.	CAVRTVAKNIQYF	TGTGCCGTCCGGACAGTAGCCAAAAACATTCAGTACTTC
TRBJ2-7	.	TRBV20-1	.	CSAREVANPFSEQYF	TGCAGTGCTAGAGAAGTAGCCAATCCGTTCAGCGAGCAGTACTTC
TRBJ2-5	few	TRBV30	TRBD2	CAWNEVGGETQYF	TGTGCCTGGAACGAGGTGGGAGGGGAGACCCAGTACTTC
TRBJ2-2	many	TRBV11-2	TRBD1	CASSGDREVAGELFF	TGTGCCAGCAGCGGGGACAGGGAGGTCGCCGGGGAGCTGTTTTTT
TRBJ2-2	.	TRBV20-1	.	CSARWLENTGELFF	TGCAGTGCTAGATGGCTGGAGAACACCGGGGAGCTGTTTTTT
TRBJ2-5	many	TRBV11-2	TRBD1	CASSNQGTAETQYF	TGTGCCAGCAGCAACCAGGGGACAGCAGAGACCCAGTACTTC
TRBJ2-7	.	TRBV20-1	TRBD1	CSARKGTGLIYEQYF	TGCAGTGCTAGAAAGGGGACAGGGCTTATCTACGAGCAGTACTTC
TRBJ2-3	.	TRBV10-2	TRBD2	CASSGGLAGSRLDTQYF	TGCGCCAGCAGCGGGGGACTAGCGGGGAGTAGGCTAGATACGCAGTATTTT
TRBJ2-7	.	TRBV9	TRBD2	CASSVSGGGFYEQYF	TGTGCCAGCAGCGTATCGGGGGGGGGCTTCTACGAGCAGTACTTC
TRBJ1-2	.	TRBV7-9	.	CASSSHPNYGYTF	TGTGCCAGCAGTTCGCACCCTAACTATGGCTACACCTTC
TRBJ2-5	few	TRBV3-1	.	CASSQIGQETQYF	TGTGCCAGCAGCCAGATAGGACAAGAGACCCAGTACTTC
TRBJ2-2	.	TRBV19	.	CASSLVTDTGELFF	TGTGCCAGTAGTTTAGTCACCGACACCGGGGAGCTGTTTTTT
TRBJ2-2	many	TRBV7-8	TRBD2	CASSAGLALTGELFF	TGTGCCAGCAGCGCGGGACTAGCGCTAACCGGGGAGCTGTTTTTT
TRBJ2-7	few	TRBV10-3	TRBD1	CAISGPTGGLYEQYF	TGTGCCATCAGCGGACCGACAGGGGGGTTATACGAGCAGTACTTC
TRBJ1-1	once	TRBV20-1	.	CSVTGAFF	TGCAGTGTAACAGGAGCTTTCTTT
TRBJ1-5	few	TRBV25-1	.	CASSEALKTAFSNQPQHF	TGTGCCAGCAGTGAGGCCTTAAAGACAGCGTTTAGCAATCAGCCCCAGCATTTT
TRBJ2-7	many	TRBV12-3/TRBV12-4	.	CASRPTGSYEQYF	TGTGCCAGCAGACCCACAGGGTCCTACGAGCAGTACTTC
TRBJ2-5	many	TRBV12-3/TRBV12-4	TRBD2	CASRISGRAQETQYF	TGTGCCAGCAGGATTAGCGGGAGGGCCCAAGAGACCCAGTACTTC
TRBJ2-2	.	TRBV29-1	TRBD1	CSAETGVTGELFF	TGCAGCGCTGAGACAGGGGTCACCGGGGAGCTGTTTTTT
TRBJ2-7	.	TRBV19	.	CASSMGLFYEQYF	TGTGCCAGTTCGATGGGTCTCTTCTACGAGCAGTACTTC
TRBJ2-7	.	TRBV7-9	TRBD2	CASSSIAGNHVPYEQYF	TGTGCCAGCAGCTCCATAGCGGGAAACCATGTACCCTACGAGCAGTACTTC
TRBJ2-2	many	TRBV29-1	TRBD1	CSVGRTGNTGELFF	TGCAGCGTTGGCAGGACAGGCAACACCGGGGAGCTGTTTTTT
TRBJ1-1	.	TRBV6-9	TRBD1	CASSSSGGGNTEAFF	TGTGCCAGCAGTTCCTCAGGGGGCGGGAACACTGAAGCTTTCTTT
TRBJ1-3	.	TRBV5-6	.	CASSLVSGRFENTIYF	TGTGCCAGCAGCTTGGTGTCAGGTCGATTCGAAAACACCATATATTTT
TRBJ1-2	many	TRBV29-1	TRBD1	CSDGQVDYGYTF	TGCAGCGATGGACAGGTGGACTATGGCTACACCTTC
TRBJ1-1	few	TRBV6-5	.	CASSLTGENTEAFF	TGTGCCAGCAGTTTGACGGGAGAGAACACTGAAGCTTTCTTT
TRBJ1-5	few	TRBV27	TRBD1	CASSPTGVDQPQHF	TGTGCCAGCAGTCCCACAGGGGTTGATCAGCCCCAGCATTTT